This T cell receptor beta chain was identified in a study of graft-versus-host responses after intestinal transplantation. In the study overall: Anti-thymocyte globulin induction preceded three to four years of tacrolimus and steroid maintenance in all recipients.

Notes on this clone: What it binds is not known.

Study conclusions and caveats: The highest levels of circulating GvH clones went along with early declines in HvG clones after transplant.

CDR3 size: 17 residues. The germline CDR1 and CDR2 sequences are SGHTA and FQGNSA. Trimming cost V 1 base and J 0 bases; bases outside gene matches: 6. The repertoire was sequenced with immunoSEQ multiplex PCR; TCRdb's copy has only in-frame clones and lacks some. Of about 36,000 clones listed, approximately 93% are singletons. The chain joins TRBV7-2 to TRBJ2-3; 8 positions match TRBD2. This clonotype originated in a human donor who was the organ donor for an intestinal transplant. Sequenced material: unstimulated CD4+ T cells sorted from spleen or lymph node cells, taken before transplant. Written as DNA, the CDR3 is TGTGCCAGCAGCTTAGGCCGGGGGGGCCCAAGCACAGATACGCAGTATTTT. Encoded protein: CASSLGRGGPSTDTQYF.